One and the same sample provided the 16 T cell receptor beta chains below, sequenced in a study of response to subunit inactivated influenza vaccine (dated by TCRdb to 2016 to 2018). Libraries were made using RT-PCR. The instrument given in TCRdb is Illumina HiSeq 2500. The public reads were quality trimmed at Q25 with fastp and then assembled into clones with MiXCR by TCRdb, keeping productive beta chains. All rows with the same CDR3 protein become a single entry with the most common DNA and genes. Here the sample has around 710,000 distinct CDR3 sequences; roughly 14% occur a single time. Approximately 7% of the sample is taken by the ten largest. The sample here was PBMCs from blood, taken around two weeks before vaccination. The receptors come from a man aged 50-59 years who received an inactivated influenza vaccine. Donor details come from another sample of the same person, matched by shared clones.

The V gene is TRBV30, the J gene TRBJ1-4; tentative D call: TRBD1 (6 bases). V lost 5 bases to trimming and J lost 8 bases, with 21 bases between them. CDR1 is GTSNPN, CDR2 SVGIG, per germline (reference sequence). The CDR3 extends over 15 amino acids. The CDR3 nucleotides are TGTGCCTGGGGAAATACAGGGAGCTCTATGGAAAAACTGTTTTTT. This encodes CAWGNTGSSMEKLFF.

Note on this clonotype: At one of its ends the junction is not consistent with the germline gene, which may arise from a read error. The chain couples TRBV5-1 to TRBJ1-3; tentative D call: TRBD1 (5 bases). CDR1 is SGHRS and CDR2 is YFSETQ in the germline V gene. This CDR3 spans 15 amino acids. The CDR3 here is CASRTARGSGNTIYF. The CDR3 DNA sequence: TGCGCCAGCAGGACAGCCCGAGGGTCTGGTAACACCATATATTTT.

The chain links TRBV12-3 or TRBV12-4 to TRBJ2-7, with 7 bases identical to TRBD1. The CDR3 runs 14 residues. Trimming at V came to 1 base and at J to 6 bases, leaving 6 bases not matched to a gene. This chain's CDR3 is CASSLVGGGVEQYF. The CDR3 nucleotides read TGTGCCAGCAGTTTAGTAGGGGGCGGCGTCGAGCAGTACTTC.

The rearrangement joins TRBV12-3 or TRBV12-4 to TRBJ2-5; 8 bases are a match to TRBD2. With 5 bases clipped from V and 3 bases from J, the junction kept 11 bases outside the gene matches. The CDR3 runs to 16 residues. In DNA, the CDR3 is TGTGCCAGCAGTCAACTCGGGGGGGACATGGAAGAGACCCAGTACTTC. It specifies CASSQLGGDMEETQYF.

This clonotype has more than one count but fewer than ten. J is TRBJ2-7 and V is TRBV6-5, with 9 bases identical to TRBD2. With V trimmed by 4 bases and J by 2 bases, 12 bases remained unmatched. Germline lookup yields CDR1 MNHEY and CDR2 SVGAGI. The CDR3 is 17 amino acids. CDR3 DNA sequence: TGTGCCAGCAGTTCCCCAGACGGCCGACTAGCGGCCTACGAGCAGTACTTC. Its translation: CASSSPDGRLAAYEQYF.

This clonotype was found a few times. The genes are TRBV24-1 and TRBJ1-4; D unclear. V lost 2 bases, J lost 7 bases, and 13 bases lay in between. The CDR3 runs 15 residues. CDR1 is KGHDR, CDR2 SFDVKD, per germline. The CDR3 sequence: CATSDSGSQGEKLFF. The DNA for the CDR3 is TGTGCCACCAGTGATTCAGGTTCTCAAGGTGAAAAACTGTTTTTT.

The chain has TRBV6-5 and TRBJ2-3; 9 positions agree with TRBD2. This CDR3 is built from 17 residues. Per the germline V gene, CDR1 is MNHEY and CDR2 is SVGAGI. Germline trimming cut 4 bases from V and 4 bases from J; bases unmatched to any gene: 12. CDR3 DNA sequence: TGTGCCAGCAGTTCCGGGACTAGCTTGAATGGGGCAGATACGCAGTATTTT. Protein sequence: CASSSGTSLNGADTQYF.

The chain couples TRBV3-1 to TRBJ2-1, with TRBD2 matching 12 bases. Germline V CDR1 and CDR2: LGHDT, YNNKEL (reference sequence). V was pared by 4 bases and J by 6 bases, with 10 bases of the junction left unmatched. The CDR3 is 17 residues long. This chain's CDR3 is CASSRRASGRASNEQFF. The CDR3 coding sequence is TGTGCCAGCAGCCGGAGGGCTAGCGGGAGGGCAAGCAATGAGCAGTTCTTC.

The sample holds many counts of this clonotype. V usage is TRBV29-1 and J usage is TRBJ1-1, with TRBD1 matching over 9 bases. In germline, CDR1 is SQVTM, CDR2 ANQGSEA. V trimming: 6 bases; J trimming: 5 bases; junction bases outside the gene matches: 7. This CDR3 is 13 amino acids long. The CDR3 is CSVVGTGRTEAFF. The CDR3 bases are TGCAGCGTAGTCGGGACAGGGCGGACTGAAGCTTTCTTT.

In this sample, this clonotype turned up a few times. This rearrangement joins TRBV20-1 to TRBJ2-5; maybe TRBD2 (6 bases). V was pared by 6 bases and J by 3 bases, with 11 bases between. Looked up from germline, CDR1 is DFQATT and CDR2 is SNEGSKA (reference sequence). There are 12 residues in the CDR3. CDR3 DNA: TGCAGTGCGAGGACTACCGAAGAGACCCAGTACTTC. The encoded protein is CSARTTEETQYF.

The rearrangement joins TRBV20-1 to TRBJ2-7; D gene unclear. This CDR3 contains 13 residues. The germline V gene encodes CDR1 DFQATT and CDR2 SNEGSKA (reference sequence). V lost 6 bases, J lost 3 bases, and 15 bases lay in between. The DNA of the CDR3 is TGCAGTGCCCCCACCCCGCAGGACTACGAGCAGTACTTC. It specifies CSAPTPQDYEQYF.

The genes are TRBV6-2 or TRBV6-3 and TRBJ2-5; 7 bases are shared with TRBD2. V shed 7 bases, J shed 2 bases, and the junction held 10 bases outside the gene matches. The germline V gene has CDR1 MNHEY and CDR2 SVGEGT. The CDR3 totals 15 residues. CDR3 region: CASTHTGGGQETQYF. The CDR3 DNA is TGTGCCAGCACCCACACTGGCGGGGGTCAAGAGACCCAGTACTTC.

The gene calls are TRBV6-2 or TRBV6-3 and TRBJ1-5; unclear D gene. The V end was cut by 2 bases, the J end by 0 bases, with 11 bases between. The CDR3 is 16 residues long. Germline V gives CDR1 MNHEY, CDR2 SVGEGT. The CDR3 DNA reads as TGTGCCAGCAGTTACACCAGAGACCTTAGCAATCAGCCCCAGCATTTT. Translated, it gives CASSYTRDLSNQPQHF.

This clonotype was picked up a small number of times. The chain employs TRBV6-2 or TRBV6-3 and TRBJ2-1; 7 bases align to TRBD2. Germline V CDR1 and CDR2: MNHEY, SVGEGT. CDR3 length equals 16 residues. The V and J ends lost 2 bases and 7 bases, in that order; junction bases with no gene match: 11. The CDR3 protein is CASSYPAGEIRNEQFF. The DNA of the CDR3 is TGTGCCAGCAGTTACCCGGCGGGGGAGATTCGGAATGAGCAGTTCTTC.

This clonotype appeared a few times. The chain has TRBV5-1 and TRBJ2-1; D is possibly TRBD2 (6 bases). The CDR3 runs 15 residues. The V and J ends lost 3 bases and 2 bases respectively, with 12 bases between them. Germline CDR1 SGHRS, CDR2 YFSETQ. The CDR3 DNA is TGCGCCAGCAGCTCAGCACTAGCAACCTACAATGAGCAGTTCTTC. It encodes CASSSALATYNEQFF.

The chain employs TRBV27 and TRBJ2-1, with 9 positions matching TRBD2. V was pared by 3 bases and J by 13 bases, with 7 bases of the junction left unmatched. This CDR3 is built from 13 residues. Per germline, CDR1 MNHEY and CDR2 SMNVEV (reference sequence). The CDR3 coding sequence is TGTGCCAGCAGTTTCAGTCTTAGCGGGAGACAGTTCTTC. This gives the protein CASSFSLSGRQFF.